This TCR beta chain derives from a study of T cell responses to AZD1222 COVID-19 vaccine. Study conclusions and caveats: In the spike-specific TCR repertoire, nearly half reportedly target unmutated variant regions.

Germline V gene data show CDR1 as KGHSH and CDR2 as LQKENI. Trimming stripped 2 bases from V and 4 bases from J, with 14 bases between. The CDR3 covers 15 residues. A word on this clone: Its antigen is still unknown.

Assay used: immunoSEQ multiplex PCR; TCRdb lists only in-frame clones, some missing. The top ten hold more than 0.9% of the sample, which has about 140,000 clones, roughly 90% seen once. The sample in question was peripheral blood, obtained 28 days after the second AZD1222 dose. This chain connects TRBV18 to TRBJ1-2, with a tentative D call TRBD1 (5 bases). The source is an adult who received the AZD1222 COVID-19 vaccine. The CDR3 coding sequence is TGTGCCAGCTCACCAGGGCCAGGGTCCCCCTATGGCTACACCTTC. Encoded protein: CASSPGPGSPYGYTF.